The source of this T cell receptor (beta chain) is a study of metastatic and nonmetastatic thyroid tumors. The CDR3 totals 13 residues. Germline CDR1 and CDR2: SGHDT and YYEEEE. The V gene end was trimmed by 2 bases and the J gene end by 9 bases; junction bases not matched to a gene: 5. TCRdb reanalyzed the PCR reads with MiXCR. This table has almost 70,000 clones, 14% appearing once. Nobody among the patients had been given any treatment before thyroid surgery. This receptor was identified in a male donor with papillary thyroid cancer or a benign thyroid nodule (not recorded which). Some clones in this sample may be carry-over from other donors' samples. This chain uses TRBV5-6 with TRBJ2-1, with 7 nucleotides matching TRBD2. Material: blood. The CDR3 bases are TGTGCCAGCAGCTTCCGAGCGGGAATTGAGCAGTTCTTC. It yields the protein CASSFRAGIEQFF.